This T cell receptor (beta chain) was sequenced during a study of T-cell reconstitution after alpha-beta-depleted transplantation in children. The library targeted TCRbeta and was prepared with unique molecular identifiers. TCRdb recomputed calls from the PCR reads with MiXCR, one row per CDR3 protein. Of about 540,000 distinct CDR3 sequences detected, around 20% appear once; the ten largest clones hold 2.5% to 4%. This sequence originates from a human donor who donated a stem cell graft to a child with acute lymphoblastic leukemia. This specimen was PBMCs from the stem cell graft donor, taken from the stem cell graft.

This chain's CDR3 is CSASGPTSGRAGELFF. DNA for the CDR3: TGCAGTGCTAGTGGGCCGACTAGCGGGAGGGCCGGGGAGCTGTTTTTT. The chain uses TRBV20-1 and TRBJ2-2, with 14 bases aligning to TRBD2. The CDR3 loop spans 16 amino acids. V was clipped by 3 bases and J by 6 bases; unmatched bases: 6. Germline V gives CDR1 DFQATT, CDR2 SNEGSKA (reference sequence).